Here is one T cell receptor (beta chain) with its context. This record comes from a study of blood T cell repertoires in COVID-19. Some clones are missing from TCRdb's copy, which holds only in-frame ones; the method was immunoSEQ multiplex PCR. The table includes around 400,000 clones, more than 70% detected once. The sample taken for sequencing was peripheral blood. The origin of this receptor is a man aged 40-49 years with acute or convalescent COVID-19.

The CDR3 region is CASSARWGGANVLTF. CDR3 in DNA: TGTGCCAGCAGTGCCAGGTGGGGCGGGGCCAACGTCCTGACTTTC. The chain combines TRBV27 with TRBJ2-6; a weak D match, TRBD1 (5 bases). Trimming pared 5 bases from V and 4 bases from J, leaving 12 bases between. In germline, CDR1 is MNHEY, CDR2 SMNVEV (reference sequence). The CDR3 runs 15 residues.